One sample yielded the 21 T cell receptor beta chains listed below, sequenced in a study of blood T cell repertoires in COVID-19. The data were produced by immunoSEQ multiplex PCR, yet TCRdb's version contains in-frame clones alone and is incomplete. The data contain about 220,000 clones, approximately 83% of them seen just once; the ten biggest clones take up 1.3%. Sequencing was carried out using PBMCs or T cells enriched from blood (not recorded which). These receptor sequences come from a woman aged 40 to 49 with acute COVID-19.

The rearrangement links TRBV2 to TRBJ2-7; TRBD1 agrees at 9 bases. From germline, CDR1 is SNHLY and CDR2 FYNNEI. V trimming: 5 bases; J trimming: 4 bases; junction bases outside the gene matches: 6. This CDR3 is built from 14 residues. The CDR3 DNA is TGTGCCAGCAGTACCACAGGGGGCGCTTACGAGCAGTACTTC. Protein: CASSTTGGAYEQYF.

The V and J genes are TRBV28 and TRBJ1-2, with 7 nucleotides matching TRBD1. The germline V gene has CDR1 MDHEN and CDR2 SYDVKM. The J segment lost 4 bases and the V segment lost 6 bases, leaving 5 bases of the junction unmatched. There are 13 residues in the CDR3. DNA of the CDR3: TGTGCCAGCAGGAGGGGGCAGGGCTATGGCTACACCTTC. This encodes CASRRGQGYGYTF.

V usage is TRBV7-2 and J usage is TRBJ1-4, with TRBD1 matching 7 bases. From germline, CDR1 is SGHTA and CDR2 FQGNSA. This CDR3 has 15 residues. The ends lost 4 bases at V and 8 bases at J; junction bases unmatched: 10. CDR3 bases: TGTGCCAGCAGCTCCACCGGGACAGCGAAAGAAAAACTGTTTTTT. Amino acid sequence: CASSSTGTAKEKLFF.

The CDR3 sequence: CASSFNRGDTEAFF. CDR3 nucleotide sequence: TGTGCCAGCAGCTTTAACAGGGGTGATACTGAAGCTTTCTTT. This chain links TRBV5-6 with TRBJ1-1; 7 bases map to TRBD1. J lost 5 bases, V lost 2 bases, and 6 bases had no gene match. Germline V gene lookup returns CDR1 SGHDT and CDR2 YYEEEE. The length of the CDR3 is 14 residues.

This clone was seen a single time. The chain carries TRBV3-1 (or the pseudogene TRBV3-2) and TRBJ1-1; tentative D call: TRBD1 (6 bases). This CDR3 contains 14 residues. Germline V gene lookup returns CDR1 LGHDT and CDR2 YNNKEL (reference sequence). Trimming left V 4 bases short and J 5 bases short, with 14 bases between. CDR3 DNA: TGTGCCAGCAGCCGGGACCAGAGGGGGACTGAAGCTTTCTTT. This translates into CASSRDQRGTEAFF.

V is TRBV19 and J is TRBJ1-3; TRBD1 matches 7 bases. The V gene's germline CDR1 is LNHDA and CDR2 SQIVND (reference sequence). The trim removed 5 bases at V and 2 bases at J, leaving 0 bases unmatched. CDR3 size: 13 residues. DNA of the CDR3: TGTGCCAGTAGTGGGACAGCTGGAAACACCATATATTTT. This sequence encodes CASSGTAGNTIYF. The whole variable domain, remainder taken from reference TRBV19 and TRBJ1-3, is DGGITQSPKYLFRKEGQNVTLSCEQNLNHDAMYWYRQDPGQGLRLIYYSQIVNDFQKGDIAEGYSVSREKKESFPLTVTSAQKNPTAFYLCASSGTAGNTIYFGEGSWLTVV.

The gene calls are TRBV12-3 or TRBV12-4 and TRBJ2-1; D is unresolved. V was shortened by 6 bases and J by 5 bases, with 8 bases between the two germline ends. The CDR3 is made up of 12 amino acids. As DNA, the CDR3 is TGTGCCAGCAGCTATAGTAACAATGAGCAGTTCTTC. Protein sequence: CASSYSNNEQFF.

This clone was detected only once. V is TRBV13 and J is TRBJ2-1, with TRBD2 matching 8 bases. The germline V gene has CDR1 PRHDT and CDR2 FYEKMQ (reference sequence). The CDR3 covers 15 residues. The V gene end was trimmed by 4 bases and the J gene end by 7 bases; junction bases not matched to a gene: 9. The DNA of the CDR3 is TGTGCCAGCAGCTGGCGGGGGGCCGACGGGAATGAGCAGTTCTTC. The encoded protein is CASSWRGADGNEQFF.

This chain joins TRBV18 and TRBJ1-5; no clear D gene. The CDR3 has 13 residues. Trimming took off 2 bases at V and 6 bases at J, with 8 bases between the two ends. Looked up from germline, CDR1 is KGHSH and CDR2 is LQKENI. The CDR3 sequence: CASSPELGQPQHF. CDR3 in DNA: TGTGCCAGCTCACCAGAGCTAGGTCAGCCCCAGCATTTT.

This clone was recorded once. This chain links TRBV10-1 with TRBJ2-3; D unclear. The CDR3 loop spans 15 amino acids. V was cut by 11 bases and J by 2 bases, with 20 bases left in between. The germline CDR1 and CDR2 sequences are WNHNN and SYGVQD (reference sequence). Written as DNA, the CDR3 is TGCGCCCCCGCGGAACCCAAAATGATCACAGATACGCAGTATTTT. This codes for CAPAEPKMITDTQYF.

This chain connects TRBV7-3 to TRBJ2-1; the match to TRBD1 covers 11 bases. Germline V CDR1 and CDR2: SGHTA, FQGTGA. The CDR3 contains 15 residues. J gave up 7 bases and V 5 bases, and 7 bases lay outside the gene matches. CDR3 region: CASSEDRGLLNEQFF. The CDR3 bases are TGTGCCAGCAGCGAGGACAGGGGGCTCCTTAATGAGCAGTTCTTC.

The chain joins TRBV7-2 to TRBJ1-2; TRBD1 might be the D (5 bases). The CDR3 contains 14 residues. Per the germline V gene, CDR1 is SGHTA and CDR2 is FQGNSA. V was trimmed by 2 bases and J by 4 bases, leaving 11 bases between them. For the CDR3, the DNA is TGTGCCAGCAGCTTATCTGCAGGGCCCTATGGCTACACCTTC. Protein sequence: CASSLSAGPYGYTF.

The CDR3 here is CASSTGTGAYNEQFF. The CDR3 region has the DNA TGTGCCAGCAGTACCGGGACAGGGGCCTACAATGAGCAGTTCTTC. The chain is built from TRBV7-9 and TRBJ2-1; TRBD1 matches at 10 bases. This CDR3 has 15 amino acids. Germline V gene data show CDR1 as SEHNR and CDR2 as FQNEAQ (reference sequence). The J segment lost 2 bases and the V segment lost 6 bases, leaving 4 bases of the junction unmatched.

The chain couples TRBV4-3 to TRBJ1-5; the match to TRBD1 covers 7 bases. The V gene end was trimmed by 9 bases and the J gene end by 2 bases; junction bases not matched to a gene: 1. Germline V gives CDR1 LGHNA, CDR2 YSLEER. CDR3 size: 12 residues. This CDR3 is CASGQGNQPQHF. In DNA, the CDR3 is TGCGCCAGTGGACAGGGCAATCAGCCCCAGCATTTT.

The rearrangement joins TRBV7-9 to TRBJ1-2, with D maybe TRBD1 (5 bases). Deletions cut 5 bases from V and 7 bases from J, with 17 bases between. CDR1 SEHNR and CDR2 FQNEAQ come from the germline V gene (reference sequence). This CDR3 has 14 residues. The CDR3 DNA follows: TGTGCCAGCAGCCCCCAAAGTCAGGGTGCTGGCTACACCTTC. Protein product: CASSPQSQGAGYTF. Full variable domain (missing parts from reference TRBV7-9 and TRBJ1-2): DTGVSQNPRHKITKRGQNVTFRCDPISEHNRLYWYRQTLGQGPEFLTYFQNEAQLEKSRLLSDRFSAERPKGSFSTLEIQRTEQGDSAMYLCASSPQSQGAGYTFGSGTRLTVV.

The chain couples TRBV20-1 to TRBJ1-5, with TRBD1 as a possible D gene (5 bases). Germline V gene data show CDR1 as DFQATT and CDR2 as SNEGSKA (reference sequence). The V end lost 3 bases, the J end lost 6 bases, and 12 bases lay between the germline ends. CDR3 length: 13 residues. CDR3 sequence: CSASRAGPQPQHF. For the CDR3, the DNA is TGCAGTGCTAGTCGGGCAGGGCCTCAGCCCCAGCATTTT.

J is TRBJ1-2 and V is TRBV4-3, with D maybe TRBD1 (6 bases). Germline CDR1 is LGHNA and CDR2 is YSLEER. Deletions cut 0 bases from V and 3 bases from J, with 11 bases between. The CDR3 runs to 15 residues. This CDR3 is CASSQDQQGHYGYTF. The CDR3 nucleotides read TGCGCCAGCAGCCAAGATCAACAGGGCCACTATGGCTACACCTTC.

This clone was observed a few times. The chain combines TRBV7-6 with TRBJ1-6; no reliable D call. V lost 3 bases and J 6 bases, leaving 12 bases between the germline ends. Germline V gene lookup returns CDR1 SGHVS and CDR2 FNYEAQ. This CDR3 is 15 amino acids long. Written as DNA, the CDR3 is TGTGCCAGCAGCTTGGGAGCGGGATCTAATTCACCCCTCCACTTT. Translated, it gives CASSLGAGSNSPLHF.

CDR3 bases: TGCGCCAGCAAGGACAGGGTCGCCGGGAGTGGGCCCAATGAGCAGTTCTTC. This codes for CASKDRVAGSGPNEQFF. The rearrangement uses TRBV5-1 and TRBJ2-1; 8 bases map to TRBD1. Germline V lookup: CDR1 SGHRS, CDR2 YFSETQ. With V trimmed by 6 bases and J by 6 bases, 17 bases remained unmatched. The CDR3 sequence is 17 residues long.

The chain combines TRBV24-1 with TRBJ1-3; TRBD1 might be the D (5 bases). The CDR3 consists of 15 residues. CDR1 is KGHDR and CDR2 is SFDVKD in the germline V gene. Trimming shortened V by 9 bases and J by 2 bases, and 16 bases separated the two germline ends. The CDR3 region has the DNA TGTGCCACCGGCAGGGAAATTGGCGCTGGAAACACCATATATTTT. This sequence encodes CATGREIGAGNTIYF.

This clone was observed once. The rearrangement joins TRBV25-1 to TRBJ2-1, with D tentatively TRBD2 (6 bases). Germline CDR1 and CDR2: MGHDK and SYGVNS. V shed 4 bases and J shed 2 bases, with 12 bases lying between them. The CDR3 totals 15 residues. The CDR3 DNA reads as TGTGCCAGCAGTGTATTCGGAGGGACCTACAATGAGCAGTTCTTC. Translating it yields CASSVFGGTYNEQFF.